These T cell receptor beta chains were read from a single sample in a study. From the 5' RACE reads, TCRdb called clonotypes with MiXCR, one entry per CDR3 protein. This sample has roughly 46,000 distinct CDR3 sequences, with roughly 30% found just once. Sequencing was done on a sample of naive CD4+ T cells sorted from blood. These receptors were obtained from a female donor with breast cancer. Both conserved end residues are trimmed from each CDR3. Clone size appears in some rows only: once, few, many, or a class for an expanded clone.

clone_size,j_call,v_call,cdr3_aa
few,TRBJ2-7,TRBV7-2,ASSLARTSGRGGEQY
NA,TRBJ1-2,TRBV5-1,ASSLSRATEVGYT
few,TRBJ2-2,TRBV7-8,ASSPSGGAVTGELF
NA,TRBJ1-2,TRBV28,ASRKGTVYGYT
NA,TRBJ1-1,TRBV5-6,ASSLSRNTEAL
NA,TRBJ2-5,TRBV6-6,ASSYSRTVQETQY
NA,TRBJ2-5,TRBV6-5,ASSYAMRGAGETQY
NA,TRBJ2-5,TRBV12-3/TRBV12-4,ASSLMGEQY
NA,TRBJ1-1,TRBV19,ASSIANTGGQGKSEAF
few,TRBJ2-1,TRBV5-1,ASSSQGARGNEQF
few,TRBJ2-3,TRBV10-2,ASSESGTSEDTQY
many,TRBJ2-1,TRBV11-3,ASSPAGALSSYNEQF
few,TRBJ2-3,TRBV7-3,ASSLNRGDTQY
NA,TRBJ1-2,TRBV7-3,ASSANRDYGYT
NA,TRBJ2-1,TRBV4-3,ASSQDSRGSHNEQF
NA,TRBJ2-5,TRBV2,ASSDRTGEGTQY
NA,TRBJ2-1,TRBV20-1,SASTGTGLTEQF
NA,TRBJ1-1,TRBV12-3/TRBV12-4,ASGTGHLNTEAF